The present entry profiles one T cell receptor (beta chain) with its context. The antigen remains unidentified. These data belong to a study of shared clonotypes between healthy human individuals. Across the study: The study used three CD4 naive, three CD4 memory, two CD8 naive and one CD8 memory plate per donor. Study-level findings and limits: Only blood was sampled, and tissue TCR repertoires likely differ from blood ones.

Genomic DNA of each subset was evenly split across several immunoSEQ plates. Assay: immunoSEQ multiplex PCR; the TCRdb copy retains only in-frame clones and omits some. The table has over 2 million clones, about 95% seen once. Sequenced material: naive CD4+ T cells sorted from blood. The subset here: CD45RA+ positively selected. The sequence derives from a young man in good health.

CDR3 in DNA: TGTGCCATCAGTGAGTCGGTCCGGACTAGCGGAAGCACAGATACGCAGTATTTT. It is translated as CAISESVRTSGSTDTQYF. The chain combines TRBV10-3 with TRBJ2-3, with TRBD2 matching over 10 bases. Germline lookup yields CDR1 ENHRY and CDR2 SYGVKD. The CDR3 sequence is 18 residues long. J gave up 0 bases and V 0 bases, and 6 bases lay outside the gene matches.